This TCR beta chain was captured by sequencing in a study of shared clonotypes between healthy human individuals (dated by TCRdb to the early 2020s). Background on the whole study: Two women and a few men aged 18 to 49 years were included in the cohort. Different laboratories and diverse techniques were used to prepare libraries and sequence TCR repertoires, to increase sequencing depth and limit assay-specific biases. To estimate repertoire size and how much clonotypes are shared between individuals, the study performed deep sequencing of blood TCR repertoires from five healthy adults. Leukapheresis yielded between about 0.85 and 9 billion PBMCs per donor. For each donor, CD4 naive and CD4 memory were each given three plates, CD8 naive was given two plates, and CD8 memory was given one plate. The investigation overall reported the following: Pairwise subsampling led to the expectation that sequencing depth would affect the degree of clonotype sharing among donors. Sampling was restricted to blood, and TCR repertoires in tissue are likely to differ from TCR repertoires in blood. The genetic and exposure-history diversity represented was limited by the small number of donors. Clonotypes shared by all four sorted-subset donors showed higher generation probabilities than non-shared clonotypes. Incomplete sequencing was indicated by rarefaction of sorted-subset datasets, despite the large sequencing depth. When several donors were compared, the shared fraction of clonotypes was 5% to 6.5% for naive CD4, less than 4% for naive CD8, 2% to 2.5% for memory CD4, and 0.4% for memory CD8. Estimated clonotype richness was generally larger for naive than for memory subsets.

For the CD8 naive samples, CD45RO-negative cells were positively selected for CCR7, yielding a CD45RA+CCR7+ population from which TemRA cells were excluded. Donors were healthy HIV-negative adults with no recently reported acute infections or vaccinations. Every donor was a Caucasian adult residing in Nashville, Tennessee, USA. Blood was obtained by leukapheresis, after which PBMCs were separated by Ficoll-Histopaque density gradient centrifugation and cryopreserved in liquid nitrogen vapor phase. Analytical flow cytometry was used to check the purity and quantity of every magnetically sorted T cell population. From each sorted fraction, genomic DNA was isolated and quantified by UV absorbance on a Nanodrop 2000c. The CDR3, from cysteine to phenylalanine, totals 13 residues. The kept DNA is CDR3 alone, 39 bases in frame from the first base. Looking up the germline V gene yields CDR1 MGHDK and CDR2 SYGVNS.

TCR CDR3 regions were amplified from genomic DNA by multiplex PCR using the deep immunoSEQ assay. For each cell subset, the extracted genomic DNA was distributed evenly across all wells of several immunoSEQ 96-well plates, and each plate served as one replicate. Each replicate PCR for sorted subsets received roughly 0.2 ug genomic DNA, equal to tens of thousands of T cell genomes. The purified libraries were quantified using a Qubit 3.0 fluorometer, sized with a Bioanalyzer 2100, and then quantified again using the KAPA Library Quantification kit. Each immunoSEQ 96-well plate was sequenced on its own single-read 150-cycle Illumina NextSeq 550 flow cell. Turning to the authors' computational methods: Because the immunoSEQ output held only junctional sequences and lacked quality scores, the filtering could not match the filtering applied to full-length reads. To assign V/J genes and CDR3, sequences were annotated using PyIR, a Python wrapper for IgBLAST v1.9, with IMGT germline references. Reads were filtered out if the reads had weak V/J assignments (E-value above 1e-6), no CDR3, stop codons, out-of-frame junctions, or ambiguous translated residues. V3J clonotypes were defined by identical inferred V gene, J gene, and CDR3 amino acid sequence. Percentage overlap between repertoires was calculated by dividing the number of shared unique clonotypes by the size of the smaller repertoire. RTK rarefaction, the Chao1 estimator, and Recon v2.1 estimates of unobserved clonotypes were used to assess repertoire richness. Generation probabilities for all TCRbeta clonotypes obtained by the gDNA method from a handful of donors were computed using OLGA. TCRdb took this table from immuneACCESS and kept in-frame rearrangements with V and J called. Such tables lack part of the clones; where checked against another copy, unresolved V genes explain under half of the gap, and the rest is unexplained. V and J calls and clone size come straight from that table; D and trimming were deduced from the DNA. In all, the sample holds millions of clones, and over 85% of those were seen once. The ten largest make up roughly 1.1% of the sample.

On this clone: It lacks a known antigen. Per-nucleotide qualities are absent, and no much larger clonotype sits a single base away.

The sequencing sample was made of naive CD8+ T cells sorted from blood. What the cell subset or site label conveys for this sample: CD45RA+CCR7+. The sequence was collected from a man aged 18 to 30 in good health. Recombination linked TRBV25-1 to TRBJ2-5; TRBD2 is a possible D gene, resting on 5 matching bases. Near its end, the DNA agrees better with TRBJ2-7, so the J call may be wrong. The bases are TGTGCCAGCAGTCGGGGATTTCCCTACGAGCAGTACTTC. Its protein is CASSRGFPYEQYF.